These 10 T cell receptor beta chains originate from one sample sequenced in a study of shared clonotypes between healthy human individuals (dated by TCRdb to about 2020). The library was made by the immunoSEQ multiplex PCR assay. In TCRdb, the immuneACCESS table is reduced to in-frame sequences with V and J assigned. These tables do not hold every clone; where another copy was compared, an unresolved V gene accounts for under half, and the others remain unexplained. This sample comprises 2,500,000 or so clones, roughly 90% of them detected only once. The ten largest clones represent 0.37% of the sample. The sample taken for sequencing was naive CD4+ T cells from PBMCs. Read against the paper, the sample's cell subset or site label means: CD45RA+ positively selected. The receptors were gathered from a man younger than 35 in good health. Some clones in this sample may be carry-over from other donors' samples.

The V call is TRBV7-9, the J call TRBJ2-4, with D perhaps matching TRBD2 (6 bases). The CDR3 sequence is 18 residues long. V lost 7 bases, J lost 0 bases, and 22 bases lay in between. Germline CDR1 is SEHNR and CDR2 is FQNEAQ (reference sequence). CDR3 sequence: CASTPFGGRDLAKNIQYF. CDR3 DNA: TGTGCCAGCACCCCTTTCGGGGGACGAGACCTAGCCAAAAACATTCAGTACTTC.

This clone came up a few times. The genes are TRBV29-1 and TRBJ2-5; tentative D call: TRBD1 (6 bases). The length of the CDR3 is 14 residues. Germline assignment: CDR1 SQVTM and CDR2 ANQGSEA. V was shortened by 4 bases and J by 2 bases, with 14 bases between the two germline ends. CDR3 bases: TGCAGCGTTGCGGTTGGGACACCGCAAGAGACCCAGTACTTC. Translating gives CSVAVGTPQETQYF.

In its sample, this clone was seen once. The sample has other DNA sequences that encode this CDR3 too. This chain connects TRBV10-3 to TRBJ2-2; D tentatively fits TRBD1 or TRBD2 (5 bases each). This CDR3 is 11 amino acids long. V was cut by 6 bases and J by 8 bases, with 7 bases left in between. Germline CDR1 ENHRY, CDR2 SYGVKD. CDR3 coding DNA: TGTGCCATCAGGGGGGTAGGGGAGCTGTTTTTT. Protein sequence: CAIRGVGELFF.

This rearrangement joins TRBV7-6 to TRBJ2-5, with D possibly called TRBD1 or TRBD2 (5 bases each). V gave up 2 bases and J gave up 4 bases, with 17 bases separating them. This CDR3 comprises 16 residues. CDR1 and CDR2 (germline): SGHVS, FNYEAQ. The CDR3 DNA is TGTGCCAGCAGCTTATCGATTGGGGGTCTAGGAGAGACCCAGTACTTC. This translates into CASSLSIGGLGETQYF. Supplemented by reference TRBV7-6 and TRBJ2-5, the full variable domain reads GAGVSQSPRYKVTKRGQDVALRCDPISGHVSLYWYRQALGQGPEFLTYFNYEAQQDKSGLPNDRFSAERPEGSISTLTIQRTEQRDSAMYRCASSLSIGGLGETQYFGPGTRLLVL.

The CDR3 sequence is CASSARGSGRVNEQFF. CDR3 DNA: TGTGCCAGCAGTGCTCGGGGTAGCGGGAGGGTTAATGAGCAGTTCTTC. The chain is built from TRBV6-1 and TRBJ2-1; TRBD2 matches 11 bases. This CDR3 spans 16 amino acids. V trimming: 4 bases; J trimming: 7 bases; junction bases outside the gene matches: 9. Germline V gene sequence: CDR1 MNHNS, CDR2 SASEGT.

The chain joins TRBV7-3 to TRBJ2-1, with D possibly matching TRBD2 (6 bases). V was cut by 3 bases and J by 2 bases, with 20 bases left in between. Germline values: CDR1 SGHTA, CDR2 FQGTGA. There are 18 residues in the CDR3. As DNA, the CDR3 is TGTGCCAGCAGCTTTCGTGTCGGGGGAGGCCCCCCCTACAATGAGCAGTTCTTC. Protein product: CASSFRVGGGPPYNEQFF.

J is TRBJ1-2 and V is TRBV5-1; D is unresolved. CDR1 and CDR2 (germline): SGHRS, YFSETQ. With 4 bases removed from V and 4 bases from J, the gap between germline ends came to 11 bases. The CDR3 length is 13 residues. The CDR3 DNA reads TGCGCCAGCAGCGAGACGCGGACCTATGGCTACACCTTC. Protein: CASSETRTYGYTF.

The V call is TRBV25-1, the J call TRBJ1-6; 7 nucleotides match TRBD1. The CDR3 has 13 residues. Per the germline V gene, CDR1 is MGHDK and CDR2 is SYGVNS. The V segment lost 9 bases and the J segment 8 bases; nucleotides outside the gene matches: 7. CDR3 amino acids: CASTRGSDSPLHF. For the CDR3, the DNA is TGTGCCAGTACCAGGGGGTCCGATTCACCCCTCCACTTT.

V is TRBV7-3 and J is TRBJ2-1, with TRBD1 matching over 11 bases. The CDR3 contains 15 residues. J lost 8 bases, V lost 2 bases, and 5 bases had no gene match. Germline V CDR1 and CDR2: SGHTA, FQGTGA. The CDR3 loop reads CASSLAGTGGYEQFF. CDR3 nucleotides: TGTGCCAGCAGCTTAGCCGGGACAGGGGGGTATGAGCAGTTCTTC. Complete variable domain (other parts from reference TRBV7-3 and TRBJ2-1): GAGVSQTPSNKVTEKGKYVELRCDPISGHTALYWYRQSLGQGPEFLIYFQGTGAADDSGLPNDRFFAVRPEGSVSTLKIQRTERGDSAVYLCASSLAGTGGYEQFFGPGTRLTVL.

As for this clone: Distinct nucleotide sequences in the sample also encode this CDR3. The chain has TRBV6-5 and TRBJ1-5; possibly TRBD1 for D (6 bases). V dropped 0 bases and J dropped 4 bases, with 10 bases sitting between them. The CDR3 is 15 amino acids. The germline gives CDR1 MNHEY, CDR2 SVGAGI. CDR3 DNA: TGTGCCAGCAGTTACTCGATAGGGGGAAATCAGCCCCAGCATTTT. It is translated as CASSYSIGGNQPQHF.